The entry that follows covers one TCR beta chain sequence. The antigen is undetermined. The sample originates from a study of shared clonotypes between healthy human individuals. Study conclusions and caveats: Naive subsets, compared against memory subsets, generally had larger estimated richness values.

As defined, naive CD8 cells were CD45RO-negative and positively selected for CCR7, with terminally differentiated effector memory CD45RA+ cells excluded. The method was immunoSEQ multiplex PCR; TCRdb's version includes in-frame clones alone and lacks a portion of them. The table includes some 600,000 clones, approximately 96% detected once. The V and J ends lost 4 bases and 2 bases respectively, with 9 bases between them. The CDR3 runs 14 residues. Germline-derived CDR1 and CDR2 are SGHRS and YFSETQ. The gene calls are TRBV5-1 and TRBJ1-4, with TRBD1 as a possible D gene (6 bases). The sequenced sample consisted of naive CD8+ T cells sorted from blood. The sequence was obtained from a woman between 25 and 40 years old in good health. CDR3 sequence: CASSEGHTNEKLFF. The CDR3 nucleotides read TGCGCCAGCAGCGAGGGACATACTAATGAAAAACTGTTTTTT.